These T cell receptor beta chains were read from a single sample in a study of blood T cells in healthy people across ages. MiXCR, run by TCRdb on the 5' RACE reads, gives a single entry per CDR3 protein. The sample has 850,000 to 1,300,000 distinct CDR3 sequences, around 45% seen once. Sequencing used blood. The receptors derive from a woman aged 55-69 years in good health. Both conserved end residues are part of each CDR3. Each record gives: CDR3 DNA, CDR3 protein, V gene, D gene, J gene, clone size. D genes are given only for firm matches. The size field is filled for only some rows; it gives once, few, many or a size class.

TGCAGTGCTAGAGCTAGAGCCCGGACTAGCGGGAGCTACGAGCAGTACTTC CSARARARTSGSYEQYF TRBV20-1 TRBD2 TRBJ2-7 few
TGTGCCAGCTCACCACTCCCGGGACAGGGATTAGCCAAAAACATTCAGTACTTC CASSPLPGQGLAKNIQYF TRBV18 TRBD1 TRBJ2-4 .
TGTGCCAGCAGCCAAGATAGCCTACGGCCGGGGAATGAAGCTTTCTTT CASSQDSLRPGNEAFF TRBV14 . TRBJ1-1 .
TGTGCCGGCAGTTCCGTGCGCGGGGGCGCGGCAGCTAACTATGGCTACACCTTC CAGSSVRGGAAANYGYTF TRBV12-3/TRBV12-4 . TRBJ1-2 .
TGCAGTGGCCAGGGAAACACTGAAGCTTTCTTT CSGQGNTEAFF TRBV20-1 . TRBJ1-1 .
TGCGCCAGCAGCTTACGGACTCACTACGAGCAGTACTTC CASSLRTHYEQYF TRBV5-1 . TRBJ2-7 .
TGTGCCAGCCGCGGAGTGAGGGAGCAGTACTTC CASRGVREQYF TRBV6-5 . TRBJ2-7 few
TGCGCCAGCAGCTTGGGACAGGGGAAGGTTGAGGCGGCTTTCTTT CASSLGQGKVEAAFF TRBV5-1 TRBD1 TRBJ1-1 .
TGCAGTGCTAGATCAGCGGGAGCCCCAGGTACGCAGTATTTT CSARSAGAPGTQYF TRBV20-1 TRBD2 TRBJ2-3 .
TGTGCCAGCAGGGAGAGGCTAGCGGTGTACGAGCAGTACTTC CASRERLAVYEQYF TRBV2 TRBD2 TRBJ2-7 .
TGTGCCAGCAGTCCCCGCGCCTCCTACAATGAGCAGTTCTTC CASSPRASYNEQFF TRBV12-3/TRBV12-4 . TRBJ2-1 .
TGTGCCAGCGGACCAAGCTCCTACAATGAGCAGTACTTC CASGPSSYNEQYF TRBV9 . TRBJ2-7 .
TGTGCCAGCAGCGTCAGTGGAGGGGCGGGTGAAGAACTGTTTTTT CASSVSGGAGEELFF TRBV6-5 . TRBJ1-4 .
TGTGCCAGCAGCCCCTACGGGCGCACAGATACGCAGTATTTT CASSPYGRTDTQYF TRBV7-3 . TRBJ2-3 once
TGTGCCAGCAGCCCTTCTAAACGCTCCTACAATGAGCAGTTCTTC CASSPSKRSYNEQFF TRBV9 . TRBJ2-1 few
TGTGCCAGCAGTTTCAGCCGGAGTAGGACCGGGGAGCTGTTTTTT CASSFSRSRTGELFF TRBV12-3/TRBV12-4 . TRBJ2-2 few
TGTGCCAGCAGCTTAGCCGCAGCGGGACTTGGATACGAGCAGTACTTC CASSLAAAGLGYEQYF TRBV7-8 TRBD2 TRBJ2-7 few
TGTGCCAGCAGCCATGGACAGATCAACGAGCAGTACTTC CASSHGQINEQYF TRBV6-6 . TRBJ2-7 few
TGCAGCGTTGAAGATAATACGGGAGTCGGTGAGCAGTTCTTC CSVEDNTGVGEQFF TRBV29-1 . TRBJ2-1 .
TGTGCCAGCAGCTTAGGGCAGGGAACAGATGCGCAGTATTTT CASSLGQGTDAQYF TRBV5-6 . TRBJ2-3 .
TGTGCCGGCAGTTACGATACAGGGCAAGGCTACGAGCAGTACTTC CAGSYDTGQGYEQYF TRBV6-5 . TRBJ2-7 .
TGTGCCAGCAGCTCTCAGACTAGCGGGAGGCTAAATGAGCAGTTCTTC CASSSQTSGRLNEQFF TRBV9 TRBD2 TRBJ2-1 .
TGCAGTGCTTTGACAGGGGAAGATACGCAGTATTTT CSALTGEDTQYF TRBV20-1 TRBD1 TRBJ2-3 .
TGCAGTGCTAGTTATGGCTCTGGGACCCAGTACTTC CSASYGSGTQYF TRBV20-1 . TRBJ2-5 many
TGTGCCAGCAGTTTACTAGGGGCTACACCTAACTATGGCTACACCTTC CASSLLGATPNYGYTF TRBV27 . TRBJ1-2 .
TGCAGTGCTAGAGGCCCACAGGGGACCTACGAGCAGTACTTC CSARGPQGTYEQYF TRBV20-1 TRBD1 TRBJ2-7 .
TGTGCCAGCAGCGCCGGGACGGAAACTAATGAAAAACTGTTTTTT CASSAGTETNEKLFF TRBV5-6 . TRBJ1-4 .
TGTGCCAGCAGTGAATACAGGGAAGAGGGCTACACCTTC CASSEYREEGYTF TRBV25-1 . TRBJ1-2 few
TGTGCCAGCAGCTCACAGGGAACCAGTTCCTCTGGGGCCAACGTCCTGACTTTC CASSSQGTSSSGANVLTF TRBV5-4 . TRBJ2-6 .